The 31 T cell receptor beta chains reported below all come from one sample, sequenced in a study of T-cell memory formation after mild COVID-19. Each CDR3 protein is one row after TCRdb ran MiXCR on the 5' RACE reads. The table includes about 470,000 distinct CDR3 sequences, more than 20% detected once. The source material was PBMCs or a T cell subset sorted from them (not recorded which). The receptors stem from an adult woman who had mild COVID-19 (a few samples of this study predate the infection). Cell type and time point are not known.

The chain joins TRBV10-3 to TRBJ2-3, with TRBD1 matching over 8 bases. V dropped 4 bases and J dropped 5; count of bases not matched to a gene: 5. Germline V CDR1 and CDR2: ENHRY, SYGVKD. The CDR3 spans 14 residues. This CDR3 is CAISVARGQDTQYF. DNA for the CDR3: TGTGCCATCAGTGTTGCCAGGGGGCAAGATACGCAGTATTTT.

This sequence joins TRBV7-9 and TRBJ2-3; no clear D. In germline, CDR1 is SEHNR, CDR2 FQNEAQ (reference sequence). This CDR3 comprises 14 residues. The V end lost 6 bases, the J end lost 2 bases, and 12 bases lay between the germline ends. For the CDR3, the DNA is TGTGCCAGCAGTCGCGCAGGTTACACAGATACGCAGTATTTT. Its translation: CASSRAGYTDTQYF.

This clonotype has more than one count but fewer than ten. The chain links TRBV7-3 to TRBJ2-5; TRBD2 aligns across 12 bases. The V gene's germline CDR1 is SGHTA and CDR2 FQGTGA. Trimming removed 6 bases from V and 3 bases from J; junction bases left unmatched: 5. The CDR3 loop spans 15 amino acids. The CDR3 region is CASSRGLAGKETQYF. CDR3 nucleotides: TGTGCCAGCAGTAGAGGACTAGCGGGGAAAGAGACCCAGTACTTC.

V usage is TRBV6-4 and J usage is TRBJ2-2; possibly TRBD2 for D (5 bases). This CDR3 comprises 14 residues. The V gene's germline CDR1 is MRHNA and CDR2 SNTAGT. V lost 5 bases and J lost 5, with 12 bases in between. The CDR3 here is CASSLEARTGELFF. The CDR3 coding sequence is TGTGCCAGCAGTTTGGAGGCTAGAACCGGGGAGCTGTTTTTT.

In this sample, this clonotype turned up a few times. The chain combines TRBV12-3 or TRBV12-4 with TRBJ2-1; tentatively, D is TRBD1 or TRBD2 (5 bases each). V was trimmed by 6 bases and J by 4 bases, leaving 13 bases between them. This CDR3 region has 14 residues. The CDR3 nucleotides are TGTGCCAGCAGCCGAGGGACGGATTACAATGAGCAGTTCTTC. It codes for CASSRGTDYNEQFF.

The CDR3 region has the DNA TGTGCCAGCAGTTTACTGGGGGGCGCGGACTATGGCTACACCTTC. Protein: CASSLLGGADYGYTF. This chain connects TRBV12-3 or TRBV12-4 to TRBJ1-2; perhaps TRBD1 as D (6 bases). The CDR3 contains 15 residues. Trimming shortened V by 2 bases and J by 3 bases, and 13 bases separated the two germline ends.

This chain links TRBV12-3 or TRBV12-4 with TRBJ2-7; TRBD2 agrees at 8 bases. The CDR3 spans 14 residues. With V trimmed by 3 bases and J by 3 bases, 4 bases remained unmatched. The CDR3 sequence: CASSFTGGSYEQYF. In nucleotides, the CDR3 is TGTGCCAGCAGTTTTACGGGAGGGAGCTACGAGCAGTACTTC.

The gene calls are TRBV24-1 and TRBJ2-7, with 14 bases lining up with TRBD2. From germline, CDR1 is KGHDR and CDR2 SFDVKD. The CDR3 has 19 amino acids. Trimming removed 4 bases from V and 4 bases from J; junction bases left unmatched: 14. The CDR3 DNA is TGTGCCACCAGTGAACCGACTAGCGGGAGGGCCGCGCGAACTTACGAGCAGTACTTC. Translation: CATSEPTSGRAARTYEQYF.

In its sample, this clonotype was seen a few times. The chain employs TRBV7-9 and TRBJ1-2; 7 bases are a match to TRBD1. Germline V CDR1 and CDR2: SEHNR, FQNEAQ (reference sequence). This CDR3 region has 17 residues. The trim removed 2 bases at V and 7 bases at J, leaving 16 bases unmatched. In DNA, the CDR3 is TGTGCCAGCAGCTTACCCCTCGACAGGGCGCCCCGGAGTGGCTACACCTTC. As protein: CASSLPLDRAPRSGYTF.

The chain has TRBV6-6 and TRBJ2-2; a weak D match, TRBD2 (5 bases). The CDR3 has 12 amino acids. Trimming removed 8 bases from V and 5 bases from J, with 9 bases in between. Germline V gives CDR1 MNHNY, CDR2 SVGAGI (reference sequence). The CDR3 reads CASGSGTGELFF. In DNA, the CDR3 is TGTGCCAGCGGGAGTGGGACCGGGGAGCTGTTTTTT.

In this sample, this clonotype turned up a few times. The chain couples TRBV11-2 to TRBJ1-1, with a weak D call TRBD1 (5 bases). The ends were cut back, 4 bases at V and 10 bases at J, with 19 bases in the middle. Germline values: CDR1 SGHAT, CDR2 FQNNGV. This CDR3 is 14 amino acids long. This CDR3 reads CASSSPAGQGIAFF. The DNA of the CDR3 is TGTGCCAGCAGCTCCCCTGCGGGGCAGGGCATAGCTTTCTTT.

The chain links TRBV5-6 to TRBJ2-3; 7 nucleotides agree with TRBD2. Germline lookup yields CDR1 SGHDT and CDR2 YYEEEE. Unmatched junction bases numbered 6, after V lost 4 bases and J lost 1 base. The length of the CDR3 is 15 residues. The CDR3, as DNA: TGTGCCAGCAGCCGTCTAGCGGCTCGCACAGATACGCAGTATTTT. Amino acid sequence: CASSRLAARTDTQYF.

The chain is built from TRBV6-1 and TRBJ1-2, with D unresolved. CDR3 size: 15 residues. Germline V gene lookup returns CDR1 MNHNS and CDR2 SASEGT. Trimming took 0 bases from V and 4 from J, leaving 12 bases between them. In nucleotides, the CDR3 is TGTGCCAGCAGTGAAGCGGCTACCGCGACCTATGGCTACACCTTC. It encodes CASSEAATATYGYTF.

This clonotype occurred a few times. The chain links TRBV6-5 to TRBJ2-7; TRBD2 matches at 12 bases. CDR1 is MNHEY, CDR2 SVGAGI, per germline. The CDR3 is 17 residues long. After removal of 4 bases from V and 4 bases from J, the junction contained 11 bases not matched to a gene. CDR3 residues: CASSLGRPGLAGYEQYF. The CDR3 DNA reads as TGTGCCAGCAGTTTGGGGAGACCGGGACTAGCGGGTTACGAGCAGTACTTC.

This clonotype has only one observation. The chain is built from TRBV12-3 or TRBV12-4 and TRBJ2-1; 12 bases fit TRBD2. J lost 8 bases, V lost 6 bases, and 11 bases had no gene match. The CDR3 extends over 16 amino acids. This chain's CDR3 is CASSQLAGGPEDEQFF. The CDR3 nucleotides are TGTGCCAGCAGCCAGCTAGCGGGAGGGCCGGAGGATGAGCAGTTCTTC.

The gene calls are TRBV7-8 and TRBJ2-1; D unresolved. Between the trimmed V and J ends, which lost 0 bases and 3 bases, there was a span of 9 bases. The CDR3 is made up of 15 amino acids. The germline CDR1 and CDR2 sequences are SGHVS and FQNEAQ. CDR3 sequence reads: CASSLAHGSYNEQFF. The DNA of the CDR3 is TGTGCCAGCAGCTTAGCGCACGGCAGCTACAATGAGCAGTTCTTC.

The gene calls are TRBV24-1 and TRBJ2-5; D is perhaps TRBD2 (5 bases). Germline V CDR1 and CDR2: KGHDR, SFDVKD. CDR3 length: 19 residues. Trimming took off 3 bases at V and 1 base at J, with 23 bases between the two ends. The CDR3 protein is CATSDPFVGTPRGQETQYF. The CDR3 DNA is TGTGCCACCAGTGATCCGTTCGTGGGAACTCCACGGGGCCAAGAGACCCAGTACTTC.

The V and J genes are TRBV29-1 and TRBJ2-1; TRBD2 matches 7 bases. Trimming removed 2 bases from V and 7 bases from J; junction bases left unmatched: 14. The CDR3 is 16 amino acids. CDR1 is SQVTM and CDR2 is ANQGSEA in the germline V gene. The CDR3 protein is CSVERRAGVSGNEQFF. The CDR3 DNA reads as TGCAGCGTTGAACGTCGTGCGGGAGTGTCGGGGAATGAGCAGTTCTTC.

The chain couples TRBV6-6 to TRBJ2-1; either TRBD1 or TRBD2 may supply D (6 bases each). The V end lost 2 bases, the J end lost 7 bases, and 18 bases lay between the germline ends. Germline CDR1 and CDR2: MNHNY and SVGAGI (reference sequence). This CDR3 spans 16 amino acids. CDR3: CASSYRGEAQENEQFF. In nucleotides, the CDR3 is TGTGCCAGCAGTTACAGGGGGGAGGCCCAGGAGAATGAGCAGTTCTTC.

CDR3 loop: CASSFTHYSGNTIYF. The DNA for the CDR3 is TGTGCCAGCAGCTTTACTCATTACTCTGGAAACACCATATATTTT. The chain links TRBV7-9 to TRBJ1-3; no firm D call. The V end was cut by 3 bases, the J end by 0 bases, with 9 bases between. The germline gives CDR1 SEHNR, CDR2 FQNEAQ (reference sequence). This CDR3 comprises 15 residues.

This clonotype was detected only a few times. The chain links TRBV27 to TRBJ1-1; D unresolved. Germline V gives CDR1 MNHEY, CDR2 SMNVEV (reference sequence). V was trimmed by 2 bases and J by 4 bases, leaving 23 bases between them. This CDR3 has 18 amino acids. CDR3 coding DNA: TGTGCCAGCAGTTTAGTTTTCGGGGAAGGACGATTTGGCACTGAAGCTTTCTTT. Residues: CASSLVFGEGRFGTEAFF.

The J gene is TRBJ1-2, the V gene TRBV19; no reliable D call. The CDR3 totals 15 residues. Germline values: CDR1 LNHDA, CDR2 SQIVND (reference sequence). Trimming pared 1 base from V and 7 bases from J, leaving 16 bases between. CDR3 loop: CASSIGEVSVFGYTF. The CDR3 DNA sequence: TGTGCCAGTAGTATAGGGGAGGTATCCGTCTTTGGCTACACCTTC.

In its sample, this clonotype was seen many times. The chain has TRBV12-3 or TRBV12-4 and TRBJ2-2; possibly TRBD1 or TRBD2 for D (5 bases each). The CDR3 runs 14 residues. V was cut by 5 bases and J by 2 bases, with 9 bases left in between. The CDR3 loop is CASSPGPNTGELFF. The CDR3 nucleotides are TGTGCCAGCAGTCCGGGACCCAACACCGGGGAGCTGTTTTTT.

This clonotype was detected a few times. V and J are TRBV20-1 and TRBJ2-3; 8 bases agree with TRBD2. The CDR3 length is 17 residues. V shed 1 base, J shed 2 bases, and the junction held 11 bases outside the gene matches. CDR1 and CDR2 (germline): DFQATT, SNEGSKA (reference sequence). This CDR3 is CSARAGGRGGHTDTQYF. For the CDR3, the DNA is TGCAGTGCTAGAGCGGGAGGGCGTGGAGGGCACACAGATACGCAGTATTTT.

This clonotype was counted between two and nine times. One end of the junction fails to match germline, which may point to a read error. Here the CDR3 DNA reads TGTGCCGTCAGTTATAGCGGGGCGACCAATGAGCAGTTCTTC. It specifies CAVSYSGATNEQFF. The rearrangement links TRBV10-3 to TRBJ2-1; 8 nucleotides align to TRBD2. This CDR3 region has 14 residues. CDR1 and CDR2 (germline): ENHRY, SYGVKD.

J is TRBJ2-1 and V is TRBV19; either TRBD1 or TRBD2 may fit D (6 bases each). The V gene's germline CDR1 is LNHDA and CDR2 SQIVND (reference sequence). The CDR3 contains 15 residues. Trimming took 6 bases from V and 11 from J, leaving 23 bases between them. CDR3: CASRYSIVEGVKQFF. The CDR3, as DNA: TGTGCCAGTAGATATTCAATTGTGGAGGGGGTCAAGCAGTTCTTC.

This clonotype was counted only a few times. V gene TRBV5-6 combines with J gene TRBJ1-3, with TRBD1 as a possible D gene (5 bases). Germline lookup yields CDR1 SGHDT and CDR2 YYEEEE. The CDR3 consists of 14 residues. V was pared by 4 bases and J by 1 base, with 9 bases between. The CDR3 coding sequence is TGTGCCAGCAGCCGCAGGGATTCTGGAAACACCATATATTTT. Its translation is CASSRRDSGNTIYF.

The chain carries TRBV4-3 and TRBJ1-6, with 9 bases aligning to TRBD1. Germline CDR1 reads LGHNA; CDR2 reads YSLEER. The CDR3 has 18 amino acids. V gave up 1 base and J gave up 10 bases; unmatched junction bases: 14. The CDR3 coding sequence is TGCGCCAGCAGCCAAGGCGGGGGCCCGGACAGGGGAGACTCACCCCTCCACTTT. It encodes CASSQGGGPDRGDSPLHF.

This clonotype was detected a few times. The CDR3 region has the DNA TGCGCCAGCAGCTCCGGGACCACGTACTCCTACGAGCAGTACTTC. This translates into CASSSGTTYSYEQYF. This chain uses TRBV5-1 with TRBJ2-7, with D perhaps matching TRBD1 or TRBD2 (5 bases each). This CDR3 has 15 amino acids. Between the trimmed V and J ends, which lost 3 bases and 0 bases, there was a span of 13 bases. CDR1 and CDR2 (germline): SGHRS, YFSETQ.

V and J are TRBV14 and TRBJ1-1; TRBD1 is a possible D gene (5 bases). Per germline, CDR1 SGHDN and CDR2 FVKESK. Between the trimmed V and J ends, which lost 4 bases and 0 bases, there was a span of 12 bases. This CDR3 comprises 15 residues. The CDR3 nucleotides read TGTGCCAGCAGCCGGGGAGGGGCTTTGAACACTGAAGCTTTCTTT. This gives the protein CASSRGGALNTEAFF.

This clonotype has only a few counts. The genes are TRBV12-3 or TRBV12-4 and TRBJ2-7, with TRBD1 matching over 9 bases. The CDR3 is 15 amino acids. V shed 5 bases, J shed 5 bases, and the junction held 10 bases outside the gene matches. DNA of the CDR3: TGTGCCAGCAGTGACTCCGGGACAGGGTTCCACGAGCAGTACTTC. Its protein product is CASSDSGTGFHEQYF.